What follows are 30 T cell receptor beta chains derived from one specimen sequenced in a study of T cell responses to AZD1222 COVID-19 vaccine. Repertoires were generated with immunoSEQ multiplex PCR, while TCRdb's copy carries only in-frame clones and drops some. Among 180,000 or so clones listed, just under 95% were seen once. Specimen: peripheral blood, collected 28 days after the second dose of the MenACWY control vaccine. The receptors were sampled from an adult who received the MenACWY meningococcal vaccine as a control.

The gene calls are TRBV6-5 and TRBJ1-5, with D possibly being TRBD1 (6 bases). CDR3 length: 15 residues. Deletions cut 10 bases from V and 1 base from J, with 17 bases between. The germline V gene has CDR1 MNHEY and CDR2 SVGAGI. The CDR3 loop reads CATVVGAPSNQPQHF. For the CDR3, the DNA is TGTGCCACCGTGGTGGGGGCGCCCAGCAATCAGCCCCAGCATTTT.

The CDR3 DNA reads TGTGCCAGCAGCAACCAAAGGACCTTCCCTGGGACTGAAGCTTTCTTT. This sequence encodes CASSNQRTFPGTEAFF. The chain carries TRBV21-1 and TRBJ1-1. TRBV21-1 has pseudogene status. The CDR3 is made up of 16 amino acids.

This chain uses TRBV10-3 with TRBJ1-1, with 12 bases that match TRBD1. J was trimmed by 5 bases and V by 6 bases; bases with no gene match: 10. This CDR3 contains 16 residues. CDR1 is ENHRY and CDR2 is SYGVKD in the germline V gene. This CDR3 reads CAIRPSPGQGATEAFF. In DNA, the CDR3 is TGTGCCATCAGACCGAGCCCGGGACAGGGGGCGACTGAAGCTTTCTTT.

The gene calls are TRBV19 and TRBJ1-2; 8 bases align to TRBD1. V shed 5 bases, J shed 3 bases, and the junction held 8 bases outside the gene matches. This CDR3 contains 15 residues. Germline-derived CDR1 and CDR2 are LNHDA and SQIVND (reference sequence). The CDR3 sequence is CASSPGRGLDYGYTF. CDR3 sequence (DNA): TGTGCCAGTAGTCCAGGCAGGGGGCTGGACTATGGCTACACCTTC.

This clone showed up just a few times. The rearrangement links TRBV19 to TRBJ1-4; D unclear. CDR1 is LNHDA, CDR2 SQIVND, per germline (reference sequence). The CDR3 contains 15 residues. The ends were cut back, 1 base at V and 4 bases at J, with 10 bases in the middle. The CDR3 DNA reads TGTGCCAGTAGTATAGGTGGACGGTTTAATGAAAAACTGTTTTTT. Protein sequence: CASSIGGRFNEKLFF. Full variable domain (rest looked up from reference TRBV19 and TRBJ1-4): DGGITQSPKYLFRKEGQNVTLSCEQNLNHDAMYWYRQDPGQGLRLIYYSQIVNDFQKGDIAEGYSVSREKKESFPLTVTSAQKNPTAFYLCASSIGGRFNEKLFFGSGTQLSVL.

The V gene is TRBV5-1, the J gene TRBJ1-1; weak D call: TRBD1 (6 bases). V was cut by 4 bases and J by 1 base, with 14 bases left in between. The germline CDR1 and CDR2 sequences are SGHRS and YFSETQ. The length of the CDR3 is 15 residues. The CDR3 bases are TGCGCCAGCAGCGGTCCGGGACACACGAACACTGAAGCTTTCTTT. This sequence encodes CASSGPGHTNTEAFF.

The V call is TRBV15, the J call TRBJ2-1; TRBD2 matches 10 bases. Germline CDR1 LNHNV, CDR2 YYDKDF (reference sequence). J gave up 5 bases and V 2 bases, and 0 bases lay outside the gene matches. CDR3 size: 14 residues. CDR3: CATSRLAGDNEQFF. The DNA for the CDR3 is TGTGCCACCAGCAGACTAGCGGGGGACAATGAGCAGTTCTTC.

The chain joins TRBV30 to TRBJ1-5; 11 nucleotides agree with TRBD1. Germline assignment: CDR1 GTSNPN and CDR2 SVGIG (reference sequence). This CDR3 region has 15 residues. V gave up 2 bases and J gave up 7 bases; unmatched junction bases: 7. The CDR3 spells CAWSLGQGVGQPQHF. Here the CDR3 DNA reads TGTGCCTGGAGTTTGGGACAGGGGGTAGGACAGCCCCAGCATTTT.

The chain is built from TRBV7-9 and TRBJ2-7, with a possible D match to TRBD1 (5 bases). CDR1 and CDR2 (germline): SEHNR, FQNEAQ (reference sequence). V was cut by 6 bases and J by 1 base, with 7 bases left in between. This CDR3 has 12 amino acids. DNA for the CDR3: TGTGCCAGCAGAGGGGTGTCCTACGAGCAGTACTTC. It yields the protein CASRGVSYEQYF.

J is TRBJ2-1 and V is TRBV7-9, with 7 bases matching TRBD2. The CDR3 extends over 17 amino acids. CDR1 is SEHNR, CDR2 FQNEAQ, per germline (reference sequence). The trim removed 3 bases at V and 1 base at J, leaving 9 bases unmatched. CDR3 nucleotides: TGTGCCAGCAGCTTTATCCCGGGGGGACGGTCCTACAATGAGCAGTTCTTC. This codes for CASSFIPGGRSYNEQFF.

J is TRBJ2-5 and V is TRBV19, with D possibly being TRBD2 (6 bases). The V gene lost 5 bases and the J gene lost 2 bases, with 12 bases spanning the gap. CDR3 length: 14 amino acids. CDR1 is LNHDA and CDR2 is SQIVND in the germline V gene (reference sequence). The CDR3: CASSRGGSQETQYF. CDR3 in DNA: TGTGCCAGTAGTCGGGGAGGTTCGCAAGAGACCCAGTACTTC. The full variable domain, in which reference TRBV19 and TRBJ2-5 provide the parts outside the CDR3, is DGGITQSPKYLFRKEGQNVTLSCEQNLNHDAMYWYRQDPGQGLRLIYYSQIVNDFQKGDIAEGYSVSREKKESFPLTVTSAQKNPTAFYLCASSRGGSQETQYFGPGTRLLVL.

This clone was observed once. CDR3 coding DNA: TGCGCCAGCAGCCAAGATCTAGCGGGGTACAATGAGCAGTTCTTC. Translating it yields CASSQDLAGYNEQFF. The chain combines TRBV4-1 with TRBJ2-1; TRBD2 agrees at 9 bases. The CDR3 sequence is 15 residues long. Germline V gives CDR1 MGHRA, CDR2 YSYEKL. J was trimmed by 4 bases and V by 0 bases; bases with no gene match: 1.

This clone came up once. This CDR3 is CATHDRSGGNEQFF. CDR3 nucleotide sequence: TGTGCCACCCATGACAGAAGTGGAGGCAATGAGCAGTTCTTC. The V call is TRBV6-6, the J call TRBJ2-1, with D tentatively TRBD1 or TRBD2 (5 bases each). The germline V gene has CDR1 MNHNY and CDR2 SVGAGI (reference sequence). The CDR3 contains 14 residues. Trimming removed 10 bases at V and 6 bases at J, with 19 bases between.

The chain has TRBV12-3 or TRBV12-4 and TRBJ1-1; the D is unclear. Trimming took off 6 bases at V and 6 bases at J, with 11 bases between the two ends. The CDR3 loop spans 12 amino acids. This CDR3 is CASRVGVSEAFF. CDR3 DNA sequence: TGTGCCAGCAGGGTGGGAGTTTCTGAAGCTTTCTTT.

The chain employs TRBV7-2 and TRBJ1-5, with D perhaps TRBD1 (6 bases). V was cut by 6 bases and J by 0 bases, with 12 bases left in between. In germline, CDR1 is SGHTA, CDR2 FQGNSA. The CDR3 consists of 15 residues. Here the CDR3 DNA reads TGTGCCAGCAGACTAAACAGGGATAGCAATCAGCCCCAGCATTTT. It translates to CASRLNRDSNQPQHF.

Details on this clone: Different DNA sequences within this sample yield the same CDR3. The chain combines TRBV7-9 with TRBJ1-2, with no clear D. The V and J ends lost 5 bases and 2 bases respectively, with 12 bases between them. The CDR3 spans 14 residues. CDR1 and CDR2 from the germline V gene are SEHNR and FQNEAQ (reference sequence). The chain's CDR3 is CASSPQGGNYGYTF. CDR3 coding DNA: TGTGCCAGCAGCCCTCAAGGAGGAAACTATGGCTACACCTTC.

V is TRBV2 and J is TRBJ2-7; tentative D call: TRBD1 (6 bases). CDR1 is SNHLY, CDR2 FYNNEI, per germline. There are 17 residues in the CDR3. V shed 7 bases and J shed 1 base, with 23 bases lying between them. CDR3 loop: CASTDQSSGTTSYEQYF. Here the CDR3 DNA reads TGTGCCAGCACCGACCAATCCTCCGGGACAACGTCCTACGAGCAGTACTTC.

The V call is TRBV5-1, the J call TRBJ1-2; D is perhaps TRBD1 (6 bases). V was shortened by 3 bases and J by 4 bases, with 13 bases between the two germline ends. The germline V gene has CDR1 SGHRS and CDR2 YFSETQ. This CDR3 region has 14 residues. Here the CDR3 reads CASSSSGGGYGYTF. The CDR3 coding sequence is TGCGCCAGCAGCTCCAGTGGAGGGGGCTATGGCTACACCTTC.

This chain links TRBV3-1 (or the pseudogene TRBV3-2) with TRBJ1-2; D call uncertain. Germline assignment: CDR1 LGHDT and CDR2 YNNKEL (reference sequence). The germline V and J ends were trimmed by 4 bases and 2 bases, with 8 bases remaining between them. The CDR3 runs 13 residues. CDR3 nucleotide sequence: TGTGCCAGCAGCCGGGCGGGGAACTATGGCTACACCTTC. The encoded protein is CASSRAGNYGYTF.

This chain links TRBV5-4 with TRBJ1-2, with D perhaps matching TRBD1 (6 bases). This CDR3 contains 12 residues. Germline V gene lookup returns CDR1 SGHNT and CDR2 YYREEE (reference sequence). The V end lost 6 bases, the J end lost 6 bases, and 12 bases lay between the germline ends. The CDR3 reads CASTQGKHGYTF. The CDR3 coding sequence is TGTGCCAGCACCCAGGGGAAACATGGCTACACCTTC.

This clone was recorded a few times. The chain combines TRBV5-1 with TRBJ1-1, with D possibly TRBD1 on 5 matching bases. V was pared by 0 bases and J by 7 bases, with 7 bases between. This CDR3 contains 12 residues. Per the germline V gene, CDR1 is SGHRS and CDR2 is YFSETQ. CDR3 nucleotides: TGCGCCAGCAGCTTGGCAGGGTATGAAGCTTTCTTT. This translates into CASSLAGYEAFF.

The chain carries TRBV7-8 and TRBJ1-2; no definite D call. The CDR3 is 14 residues long. V was shortened by 1 base and J by 2 bases, with 8 bases between the two germline ends. Germline V gene data show CDR1 as SGHVS and CDR2 as FQNEAQ. CDR3 loop: CASSLGPKNYGYTF. CDR3 sequence (DNA): TGTGCCAGCAGCTTAGGACCAAAAAACTATGGCTACACCTTC.

The J gene is TRBJ1-5, the V gene TRBV27, with D uncertain. The germline CDR1 and CDR2 sequences are MNHEY and SMNVEV (reference sequence). This CDR3 is 13 amino acids long. The V and J ends lost 2 bases and 6 bases respectively, with 8 bases between them. The CDR3 here is CASSLGLSQPQHF. The CDR3 nucleotides read TGTGCCAGCAGTTTAGGCCTGAGTCAGCCCCAGCATTTT.

This clone was seen once. The chain carries TRBV19 and TRBJ2-3; 8 bases map to TRBD2. The length of the CDR3 is 15 residues. Looked up from germline, CDR1 is LNHDA and CDR2 is SQIVND (reference sequence). Trimming cost V 7 bases and J 2 bases; bases outside gene matches: 8. The CDR3 coding sequence is TGTGCCAGTAAAAGACGGGGGGGACACACAGATACGCAGTATTTT. This codes for CASKRRGGHTDTQYF.

The chain carries TRBV2 and TRBJ1-6, with 9 bases aligning to TRBD1. The V gene end was trimmed by 7 bases and the J gene end by 1 base; junction bases not matched to a gene: 5. CDR3 size: 16 residues. The germline V gene has CDR1 SNHLY and CDR2 FYNNEI. For the CDR3, the DNA is TGTGCCAGCATACAGGACAGGGGTTCCTATAATTCACCCCTCCACTTT. Translation gives CASIQDRGSYNSPLHF.

This clone has just a few counts. This CDR3 reads CASRTPRDRGAHEQYF. In DNA, the CDR3 is TGTGCCAGCAGAACCCCCCGGGACAGGGGTGCCCACGAGCAGTACTTC. The V and J genes are TRBV21-1 and TRBJ2-7; the D call TRBD1 from the table was never checked on the DNA. TRBV21-1 is a known pseudogene. The CDR3 extends over 16 amino acids.

The chain joins TRBV7-9 to TRBJ2-7, with 8 bases matching TRBD2. Trimming cost V 1 base and J 5 bases; bases outside gene matches: 7. The CDR3 has 15 amino acids. CDR1 and CDR2 from the germline V gene are SEHNR and FQNEAQ (reference sequence). Here the CDR3 reads CASSLGPGGKDEQYF. Here the CDR3 DNA reads TGTGCCAGCAGCTTAGGGCCGGGGGGGAAGGACGAGCAGTACTTC.

The gene calls are TRBV6-1 and TRBJ1-2; D is unresolved. Germline CDR1 and CDR2: MNHNS and SASEGT. Trimming left V 3 bases short and J 2 bases short, with 4 bases between. The CDR3 has 12 amino acids. The CDR3: CASSDGNYGYTF. The CDR3 DNA is TGTGCCAGCAGTGACGGGAACTATGGCTACACCTTC.

The gene calls are TRBV6-2 or TRBV6-3 and TRBJ2-3; 8 bases are shared with TRBD2. This CDR3 contains 16 residues. Germline values: CDR1 MNHEY, CDR2 SVGEGT. The J segment lost 2 bases and the V segment lost 4 bases, leaving 8 bases of the junction unmatched. CDR3 protein: CASSSLGLAPTDTQYF. Here the CDR3 DNA reads TGTGCCAGCAGTTCCCTCGGACTAGCCCCCACAGATACGCAGTATTTT.

This clone was counted only a few times. Other DNA sequences from this sample encode an identical CDR3 as well. V usage is TRBV25-1 and J usage is TRBJ2-5; 8 nucleotides match TRBD1. The CDR3 is made up of 13 amino acids. Germline V gene sequence: CDR1 MGHDK, CDR2 SYGVNS. V trimming: 5 bases; J trimming: 5 bases; junction bases outside the gene matches: 4. The CDR3 loop reads CASSRRTGETQYF. The CDR3 DNA reads as TGTGCCAGCAGTCGTAGGACAGGGGAGACCCAGTACTTC.